Detailed here is one TCR beta chain. Its antigen is currently unknown. This sample was included in a study of HIV-infected patients and healthy controls. Points from the study as a whole: Apparent post-therapy Gini recovery among HIV-infected patients was not reproduced with size-matched repertoires. Donor HLA types were not determined in the study.

500 ng RNA was reverse transcribed with alpha and beta constant-region primers. Separate chain-specific third strand synthesis with multiplexing indices produced the alpha and beta libraries. TCRdb reprocessed the 5' RACE reads with MiXCR, giving one entry per CDR3 protein. The sample holds around 8,800 distinct CDR3 sequences; 7.3% are singletons and the top ten take roughly 35%. Germline V gene data show CDR1 as SEHNR and CDR2 as FQNEAQ (reference sequence). V lost 5 bases to trimming and J lost 4 bases, with 11 bases between them. The CDR3 sequence is 13 residues long. The repertoire came from unfractionated whole blood and reflected all unsorted peripheral T cells.

The chain combines TRBV7-9 with TRBJ2-5, with D perhaps matching TRBD2 (5 bases). This TCR came from an adult with HIV infection. Sequencing used blood, obtained before antiretroviral therapy. The CDR3 DNA sequence: TGTGCCAGCAGCCCCAGAGGGCCAGAGACCCAGTACTTC. The encoded protein is CASSPRGPETQYF. The full variable domain, completed using reference TRBV7-9 and TRBJ2-5, is DTGVSQNPRHKITKRGQNVTFRCDPISEHNRLYWYRQTLGQGPEFLTYFQNEAQLEKSRLLSDRFSAERPKGSFSTLEIQRTEQGDSAMYLCASSPRGPETQYFGPGTRLLVL.